One sample yielded the 9 T cell receptor beta chains listed below, sequenced in a study of technical replicates of blood from a handful of donors (dated by TCRdb to 2017 to 2019). The library was prepared using the immunoSEQ multiplex PCR assay. Drawn from immuneACCESS, this table holds only the in-frame rearrangements with V and J called that TCRdb kept. Clones are partly lost; checked studies trace under half to an unresolved V gene and leave the rest unexplained. Across this sample there are about 88,000 clones, with 85% to 95% seen only once. 0.2% to 0.3% of the sample is held by the ten biggest clonotypes. Sequenced: T cells isolated from PBMCs. The receptors were sampled from a human donor in good health.

The chain links TRBV15 to TRBJ2-1; no clear D. This CDR3 has 12 residues. Per the germline V gene, CDR1 is LNHNV and CDR2 is YYDKDF (reference sequence). V was trimmed by 0 bases and J by 10 bases, leaving 7 bases between them. DNA for the CDR3: TGTGCCACCAGCAGAGAGTCCTACGAGCAGTTCTTC. Translated, it gives CATSRESYEQFF.

The V gene is TRBV4-2, the J gene TRBJ2-7, with 8 nucleotides matching TRBD2. The CDR3 covers 14 residues. CDR1 and CDR2 (germline): LGHNA, YNFKEQ. The ends lost 3 bases at V and 0 bases at J; junction bases unmatched: 1. CDR3 protein: CASSHRGGSYEQYF. The DNA of the CDR3 is TGTGCCAGCAGCCACCGGGGGGGCTCCTACGAGCAGTACTTC.

V is TRBV5-1 and J is TRBJ2-5, with D possibly being TRBD2 (6 bases). CDR3 length: 11 residues. V was clipped by 4 bases and J by 6 bases, with 7 bases between them. Germline V CDR1 and CDR2: SGHRS, YFSETQ. The CDR3 DNA is TGCGCCAGCAGCGCGGGGCAGACCCAGTACTTC. It specifies CASSAGQTQYF.

V usage is TRBV20-1 and J usage is TRBJ2-1, with a tentative D call TRBD2 (5 bases). This CDR3 contains 11 residues. Germline V gene data show CDR1 as DFQATT and CDR2 as SNEGSKA (reference sequence). V was shortened by 6 bases and J by 10 bases, with 13 bases between the two germline ends. The CDR3 DNA reads as TGCAGTGCGGGAGAAAGGCGAGAGCAGTTCTTC. This gives the protein CSAGERREQFF.

The chain employs TRBV6-5 and TRBJ1-1, with D possibly being TRBD1 (5 bases). Deletions cut 6 bases from V and 0 bases from J, with 14 bases between. Per the germline V gene, CDR1 is MNHEY and CDR2 is SVGAGI. The CDR3 runs 15 residues. For the CDR3, the DNA is TGTGCCAGCAGCCCCGTGACAGCCGTGAACACTGAAGCTTTCTTT. Amino acid sequence: CASSPVTAVNTEAFF.

In this sample, this clone turned up once. The chain is built from TRBV12-5 and TRBJ2-1, with TRBD1 identical over 7 bases. Per the germline V gene, CDR1 is LGHNT and CDR2 is FRNRAP. V lost 1 base, J lost 2 bases, and 8 bases stayed unmatched. The CDR3 covers 17 residues. This chain's CDR3 is CASGLEDRETTYNEQFF. CDR3 in DNA: TGTGCTAGTGGTTTGGAAGACAGGGAAACAACCTACAATGAGCAGTTCTTC.

The chain combines TRBV9 with TRBJ2-1; 14 positions agree with TRBD2. V lost 0 bases and J lost 8; bases outside the gene matches: 1. The CDR3 contains 15 residues. Germline V lookup: CDR1 SGDLS, CDR2 YYNGEE. The CDR3 loop reads CASSVGLAGGYEQFF. In nucleotides, the CDR3 is TGTGCCAGCAGCGTAGGACTAGCGGGAGGGTATGAGCAGTTCTTC.

V and J are TRBV5-1 and TRBJ2-7; possibly TRBD1 for D (7 bases). Germline CDR1 and CDR2: SGHRS and YFSETQ. Trimming left V 3 bases short and J 12 bases short, with 22 bases between. CDR3 length equals 14 residues. In nucleotides, the CDR3 is TGCGCCAGCAGCTCCGGGGGACAGTATCATGAGGGGTACTTC. It yields the protein CASSSGGQYHEGYF.

The chain recombines TRBV6-5 with TRBJ1-2; D might be TRBD1 (5 bases). Looked up from germline, CDR1 is MNHEY and CDR2 is SVGAGI. This CDR3 comprises 13 residues. V lost 2 bases to trimming and J lost 7 bases, with 11 bases between them. The CDR3, as DNA: TGTGCCAGCAGTTACCTAAAAGACAGTGGCTACACCTTC. This gives the protein CASSYLKDSGYTF.